This is a list of T cell receptor beta chains from one sample in a study of regulatory T cells in long-lasting Graves disease. TCRdb redid the calling of the multiplex PCR reads with MiXCR, one entry per CDR3 protein. Of fewer than 650,000 distinct CDR3 sequences listed, about 16% are singletons. These data are also associated with another study on T cells in Graves' hyperthyroidism and ophthalmopathy.

Sequenced material: peripheral blood mononuclear cells (PBMCs), taken at new diagnosis, from a patient treated with antithyroid drugs. All receptors derive from a young woman with Graves disease. Both conserved end residues are part of each CDR3. D genes are given only for firm matches. Clone sizes are given selectively: once, few, many, or a class where the clone is expanded.

. | TRBJ2-5 | TRBV3-1 | . | TGTGCCAGCAGCCAAGGTTTTGGAGAGACCCAGTACTTC | CASSQGFGETQYF
. | TRBJ1-6 | TRBV20-1 | . | TGCAGTGCTAGAGATCGGCAGGCGGTAATAAGAGGCAAGGATTCACCCCTCCACTTT | CSARDRQAVIRGKDSPLHF
many | TRBJ1-1 | TRBV20-1 | . | TGCAGTGCTCTAGCGAGGCGGGGAAACACTGAAGCTTTCTTT | CSALARRGNTEAFF
few | TRBJ1-6 | TRBV19 | . | TGTGCCAGTAGCCCCGAGGGGAATTCACCCCTCCACTTT | CASSPEGNSPLHF
. | TRBJ1-2 | TRBV28 | . | TGTGCCAGCAGTTTTGTCGGCTATGGCTACACCTTC | CASSFVGYGYTF
many | TRBJ1-1 | TRBV27 | . | TGTGCCAGCACCGCACGAAAGGACAAAACGAACACTGAAGCTTTCTTT | CASTARKDKTNTEAFF
few | TRBJ2-7 | TRBV13 | TRBD2 | TGTGCCAGCAGCTCGGGACTAGCTTCCCTCGAGCAGTACTTC | CASSSGLASLEQYF
many | TRBJ1-6 | TRBV7-9 | . | TGTGCCAGCCCCTCACCCCTCCACTTT | CASPSPLHF
few | TRBJ2-1 | TRBV18 | . | TGTGCCAGCTCACCACTAGGGACCTCCTACAATGAGCAGTTCTTC | CASSPLGTSYNEQFF
many | TRBJ1-1 | TRBV20-1 | . | TGCAGTGGAAAGGGGGAGTTAGCTGAAGCTTTCTTT | CSGKGELAEAFF
few | TRBJ1-6 | TRBV11-2 | . | TGTGCCAGCAGCTTAGAAATTGGTTTTATCGGTTCACCCCTCCACTTT | CASSLEIGFIGSPLHF
many | TRBJ1-1 | TRBV6-2/TRBV6-3 | . | TGTGCCAGCAGTTACTCCTGGGTGGTAGGTGAAGCTTTCTTT | CASSYSWVVGEAFF
many | TRBJ2-1 | TRBV5-1 | TRBD2 | TGCGCCAGCAGCTTGACTAGCGGGAGTGTTGAGCAGTTCTTC | CASSLTSGSVEQFF
few | TRBJ2-7 | TRBV5-1 | . | TGCGCCAGCAGCCTTACGACGGGCACGGAGTACTTC | CASSLTTGTEYF
many | TRBJ1-1 | TRBV24-1 | . | TGTGCCACCAGTACAGAATTGAACACTGAAGCTTTCTTT | CATSTELNTEAFF
many | TRBJ2-3 | TRBV7-6 | . | TGTGCCAGCAGCTTAAACGGGGGACCAGATACGCAGTATTTT | CASSLNGGPDTQYF